Given below is one TCR beta chain in context. This record belongs to a study of cytomegalovirus exposure and HLA in healthy donors. The PCR employed 60 Vbeta primers together with 13 Jbeta primers. The repertoire was sequenced with immunoSEQ multiplex PCR; TCRdb's copy has only in-frame clones and lacks some. The sample's table shows some 39,000 clones. In germline, CDR1 is SGHAT, CDR2 FQNNGV. This CDR3 has 14 residues. Between the trimmed V and J ends, which lost 5 bases and 2 bases, there was a span of 12 bases. Source material: PBMCs. This chain links TRBV11-2 with TRBJ2-5, with a possible D match to TRBD1 (5 bases). The TCR was taken from a young woman in good health and CMV-seropositive. The CDR3 reads CASSRGHGQETQYF. CDR3 sequence (DNA): TGTGCCAGCAGCCGTGGACACGGACAAGAGACCCAGTACTTC.